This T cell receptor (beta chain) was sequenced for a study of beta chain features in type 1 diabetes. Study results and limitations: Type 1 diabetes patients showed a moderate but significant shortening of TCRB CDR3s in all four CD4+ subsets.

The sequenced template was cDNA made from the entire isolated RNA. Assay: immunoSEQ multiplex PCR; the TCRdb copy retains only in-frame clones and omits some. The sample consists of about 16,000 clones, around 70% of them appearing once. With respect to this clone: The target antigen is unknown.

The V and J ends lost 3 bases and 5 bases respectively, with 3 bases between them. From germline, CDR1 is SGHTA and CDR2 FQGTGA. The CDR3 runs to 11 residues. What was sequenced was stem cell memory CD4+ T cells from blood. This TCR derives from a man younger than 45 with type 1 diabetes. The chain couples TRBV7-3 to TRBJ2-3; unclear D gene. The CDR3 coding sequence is TGTGCCAGCAGCTTCGGAGATACGCAGTATTTT. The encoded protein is CASSFGDTQYF.